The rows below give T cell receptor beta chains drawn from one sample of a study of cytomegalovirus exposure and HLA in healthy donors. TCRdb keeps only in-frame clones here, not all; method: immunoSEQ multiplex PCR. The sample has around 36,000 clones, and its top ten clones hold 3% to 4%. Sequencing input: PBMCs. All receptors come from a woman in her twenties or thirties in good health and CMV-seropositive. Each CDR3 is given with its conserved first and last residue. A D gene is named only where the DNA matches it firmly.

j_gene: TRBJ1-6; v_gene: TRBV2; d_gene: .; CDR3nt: TGTGCCAGCAGTGAATCGACAGCGATTAATAATTCACCCCTCCACTTT; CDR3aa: CASSESTAINNSPLHF
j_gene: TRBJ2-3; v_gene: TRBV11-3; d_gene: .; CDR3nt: TGTGCCAGCAGCTTAGTGCCCCCGGGGAGCACAGATACGCAGTATTTT; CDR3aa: CASSLVPPGSTDTQYF
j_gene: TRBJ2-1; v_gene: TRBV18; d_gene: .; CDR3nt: TGTGCCTCATCTCCGACAGATGTCTCGTTCTTC; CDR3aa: CASSPTDVSFF
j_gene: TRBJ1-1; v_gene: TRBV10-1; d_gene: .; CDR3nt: TGCGCCAGCTCCAGGACGGGGAAATACACTGAAGCTTTCTTT; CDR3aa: CASSRTGKYTEAFF
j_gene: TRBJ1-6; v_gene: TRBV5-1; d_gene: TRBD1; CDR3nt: TGCGCCAGCAGCGGCCGGACCGGGACAGATAATTCACCCCTCCACTTT; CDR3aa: CASSGRTGTDNSPLHF
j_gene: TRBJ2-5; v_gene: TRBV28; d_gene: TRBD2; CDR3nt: TGTGCCGGCTCGGTGCGCGGGGGGACCCAGTACTTC; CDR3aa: CAGSVRGGTQYF
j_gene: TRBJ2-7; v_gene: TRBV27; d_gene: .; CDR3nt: TGTGCCAGCAGATTAGCGGAGATCTCCTACGAGCAGTACTTC; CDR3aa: CASRLAEISYEQYF
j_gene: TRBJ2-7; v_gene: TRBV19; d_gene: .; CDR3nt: TGTGCCAGTAGTAGCTGGCAGGGTGCCTACGAGCAGTACTTC; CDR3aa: CASSSWQGAYEQYF
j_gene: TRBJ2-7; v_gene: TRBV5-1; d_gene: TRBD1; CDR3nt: TGCGCCAGCAGCACCAAACAGGGGGCGAGTTACGAGCAGTACTTC; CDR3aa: CASSTKQGASYEQYF
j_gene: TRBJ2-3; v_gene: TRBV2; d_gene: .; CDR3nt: TGTGCCAGCAGTGATTTCCTATCTAGCACAGATACGCAGTATTTT; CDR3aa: CASSDFLSSTDTQYF
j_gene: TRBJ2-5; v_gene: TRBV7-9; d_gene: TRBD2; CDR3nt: TGTGCCAGCAGCTCTCTTGGACTAGCGGGGGGAGGACAAGAGACCCAGTACTTC; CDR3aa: CASSSLGLAGGGQETQYF
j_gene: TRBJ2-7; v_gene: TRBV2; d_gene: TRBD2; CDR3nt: TGTGCCAGCAGCGCCGCCAGACTAGCGGGGCTTGCGGAGCAGTACTTC; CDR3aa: CASSAARLAGLAEQYF
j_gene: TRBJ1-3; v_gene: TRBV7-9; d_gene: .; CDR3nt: TGTGCCAGCAGCATCACCGGTCTTGGAAACACCATATATTTT; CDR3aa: CASSITGLGNTIYF
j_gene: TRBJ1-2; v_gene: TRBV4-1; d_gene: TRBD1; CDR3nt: TGCGCCAGCAGCCCGGGGGACAGCAGCGTTTATGGCTACACCTTC; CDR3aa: CASSPGDSSVYGYTF
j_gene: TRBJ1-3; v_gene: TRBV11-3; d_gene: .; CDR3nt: TGTGCCAGCAGCTTAGAGGCAACCTCTGGAAACACCATATATTTT; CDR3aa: CASSLEATSGNTIYF
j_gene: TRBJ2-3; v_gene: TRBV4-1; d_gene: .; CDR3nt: TGCGCCAGCAGCCTCCTGTATTTAGTCACAGATACGCAGTATTTT; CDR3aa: CASSLLYLVTDTQYF
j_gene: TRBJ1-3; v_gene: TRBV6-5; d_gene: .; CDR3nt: TGTGCCAGCACCAGGGATGGTGGAAACACCATATATTTT; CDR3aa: CASTRDGGNTIYF
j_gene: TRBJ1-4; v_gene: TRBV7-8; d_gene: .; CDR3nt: TGTGCCAGCAGCACGGAGCCTAATGAAAAACTGTTTTTT; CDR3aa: CASSTEPNEKLFF
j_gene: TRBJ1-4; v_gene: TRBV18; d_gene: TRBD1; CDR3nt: TGTGCCAGCTCCAGGGGGGCGCTTGATGAAAAACTGTTTTTT; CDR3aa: CASSRGALDEKLFF
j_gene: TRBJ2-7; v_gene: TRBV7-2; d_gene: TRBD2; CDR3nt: TGTGCCAGCAGCTCTAGCGGCGAGCAGTACTTC; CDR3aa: CASSSSGEQYF
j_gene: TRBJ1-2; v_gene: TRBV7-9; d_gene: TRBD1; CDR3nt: TGTGCCAGCAGCTCCTGGGACAGAGACGCCTATGGCTACACCTTC; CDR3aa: CASSSWDRDAYGYTF
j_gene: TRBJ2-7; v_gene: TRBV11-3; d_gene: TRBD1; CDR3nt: TGTGCCCACAGCTTAGGTCCCGTCGCCGCGGACAGGGGGCGCGAGCAGTACTTC; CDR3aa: CAHSLGPVAADRGREQYF
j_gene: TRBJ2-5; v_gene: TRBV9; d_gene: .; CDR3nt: TGTGCCAGCAGCGCTCAGGGATACGCAGAGACCCAGTACTTC; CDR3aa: CASSAQGYAETQYF
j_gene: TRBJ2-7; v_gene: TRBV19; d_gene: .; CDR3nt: TGTGCCAGTACCCCAGGCAGGGGCGGATACGAGCAGTACTTC; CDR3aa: CASTPGRGGYEQYF
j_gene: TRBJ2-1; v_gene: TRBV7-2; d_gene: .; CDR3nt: TGTGCCAGCAGCTCTGGGGGGAGCTCCGACAATGAGCAGTTCTTC; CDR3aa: CASSSGGSSDNEQFF
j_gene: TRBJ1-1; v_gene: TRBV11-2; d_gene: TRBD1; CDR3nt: TGTGCCAGCAGCTCCTTAAGGAGACAGGGGGGGAGAACTGAAGCTTTCTTT; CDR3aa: CASSSLRRQGGRTEAFF
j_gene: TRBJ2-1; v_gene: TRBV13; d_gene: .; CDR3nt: TGTGCCAGCAGCTTACGCAGGGCCCTGGATGAGCAGTTCTTC; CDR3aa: CASSLRRALDEQFF
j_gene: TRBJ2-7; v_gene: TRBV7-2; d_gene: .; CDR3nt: TGTGCCAGCAGCTTACAAGCGGCGTCCTACGAGCAGTACTTC; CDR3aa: CASSLQAASYEQYF
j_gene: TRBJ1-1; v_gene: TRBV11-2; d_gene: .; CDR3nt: TGTGCCAGCAGCACGGGCACTGAAGCTTTCTTT; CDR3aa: CASSTGTEAFF
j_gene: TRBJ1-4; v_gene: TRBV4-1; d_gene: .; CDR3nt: TGCGCCAGCAGCCAAGATAAGGGGGGGAGTAATGAAAAACTGTTTTTT; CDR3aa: CASSQDKGGSNEKLFF
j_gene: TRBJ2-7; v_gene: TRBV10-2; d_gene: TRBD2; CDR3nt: TGCGCCAGCAGTGAGAGCGGGGGAGTTTTCTACGAGCAGTACTTC; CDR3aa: CASSESGGVFYEQYF
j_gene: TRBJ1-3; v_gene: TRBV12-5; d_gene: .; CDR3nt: TGTGCTAGTGGTTCCGAGGGAAACACCATATATTTT; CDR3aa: CASGSEGNTIYF
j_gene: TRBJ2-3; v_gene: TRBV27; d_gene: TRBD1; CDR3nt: TGTGCCAGCAGTCGTTGGACAGGGCTGACAGATACGCAGTATTTT; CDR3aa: CASSRWTGLTDTQYF
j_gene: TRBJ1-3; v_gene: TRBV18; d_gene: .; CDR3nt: TGTGCCAGCTCCCCGGACAGCTCTGGAAACACCATATATTTT; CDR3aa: CASSPDSSGNTIYF
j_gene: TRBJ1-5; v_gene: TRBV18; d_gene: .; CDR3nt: TGTGCCAGCTCACCATCACAGAATAGCAATCAGCCCCAGCATTTT; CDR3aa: CASSPSQNSNQPQHF
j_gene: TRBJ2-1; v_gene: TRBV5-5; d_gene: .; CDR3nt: TGTGCCAGCAGCTTGGACACATACTCCTACAATGAGCAGTTCTTC; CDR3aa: CASSLDTYSYNEQFF
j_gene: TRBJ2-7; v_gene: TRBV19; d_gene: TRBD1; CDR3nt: TGTGCCAGTATGGACTCGGGACAGGGCTACGAGCAGTACTTC; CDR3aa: CASMDSGQGYEQYF
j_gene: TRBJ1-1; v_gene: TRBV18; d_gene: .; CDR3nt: TGTGCCAGCTCACCAGGGCCAGGGATCAACACTGAAGCTTTCTTT; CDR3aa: CASSPGPGINTEAFF
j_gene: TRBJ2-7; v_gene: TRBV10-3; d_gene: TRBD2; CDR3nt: TGTGCCATCAGCGCGGGCCTAGCGGGGACATCCTACGAGCAGTACTTC; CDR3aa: CAISAGLAGTSYEQYF
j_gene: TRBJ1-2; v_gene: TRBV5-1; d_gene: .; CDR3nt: TGCGCCAGCAGCTTGGAGAGTCCTAACTATGGCTACACCTTC; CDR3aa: CASSLESPNYGYTF
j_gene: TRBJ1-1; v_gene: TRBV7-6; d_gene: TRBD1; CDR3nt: TGTGCCAGCAGCCCAGAGAGGGGACAGGGGGCAGGTGAAGCTTTCTTT; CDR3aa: CASSPERGQGAGEAFF
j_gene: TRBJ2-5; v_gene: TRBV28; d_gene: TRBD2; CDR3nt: TGTGCCAGCAGTTTGCGGGGGGGCCCGGAGACCCAGTACTTC; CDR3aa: CASSLRGGPETQYF
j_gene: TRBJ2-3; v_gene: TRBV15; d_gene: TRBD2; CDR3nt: TGTGCCACCAGCAGAGATTCCCGGACTAGCGGCACAGATACGCAGTATTTT; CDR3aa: CATSRDSRTSGTDTQYF
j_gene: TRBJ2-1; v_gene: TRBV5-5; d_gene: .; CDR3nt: TGTGCCAGCAGCTTGGAACTACCCCCCTACAATGAGCAGTTCTTC; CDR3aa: CASSLELPPYNEQFF
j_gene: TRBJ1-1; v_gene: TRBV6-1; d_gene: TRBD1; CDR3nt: TGTGCCAGCAGTGAGTTAACAGGGGGCGGAACTGAAGCTTTCTTT; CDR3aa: CASSELTGGGTEAFF
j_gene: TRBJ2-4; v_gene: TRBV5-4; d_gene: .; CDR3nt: TGTGCCAGCAGCCAAGAACCGGGGACCAAAAACATTCAGTACTTC; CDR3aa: CASSQEPGTKNIQYF
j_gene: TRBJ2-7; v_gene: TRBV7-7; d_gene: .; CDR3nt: TGTGCCAGCAGCTTAGTGGACACGTTACTCTACGAGCAGTACTTC; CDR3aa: CASSLVDTLLYEQYF
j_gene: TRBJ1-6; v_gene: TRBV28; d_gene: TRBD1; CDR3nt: TGTGCCAGCAGTCTACAGGGGATTTACCATTCACCCCTCCACTTT; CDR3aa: CASSLQGIYHSPLHF
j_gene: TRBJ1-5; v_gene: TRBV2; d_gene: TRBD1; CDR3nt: TGTGCCAGCAGTCAGGGGGAGGACGGACAGCCCCAGCATTTT; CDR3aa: CASSQGEDGQPQHF
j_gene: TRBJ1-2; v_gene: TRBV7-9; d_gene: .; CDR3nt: TGTGCCAGCAGCTCAATCTCCAGTGGACTTGGGAACTATGGCTACACCTTC; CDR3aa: CASSSISSGLGNYGYTF
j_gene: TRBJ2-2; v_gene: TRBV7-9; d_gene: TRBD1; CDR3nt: TGTGCCAGCAGCGGGGGACAGTCGAACACCGGGGAGCTGTTTTTT; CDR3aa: CASSGGQSNTGELFF
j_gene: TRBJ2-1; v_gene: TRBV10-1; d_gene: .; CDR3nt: TGCGCCAGCAGTGAGTCTCCGGTCGGTGAGCAGTTCTTC; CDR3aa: CASSESPVGEQFF
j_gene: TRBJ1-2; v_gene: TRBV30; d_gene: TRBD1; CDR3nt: TGTGCCTGGAGTACCTTCGGGACAGGGGACTATGGCTACACCTTC; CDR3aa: CAWSTFGTGDYGYTF